This T cell receptor (beta chain) came from a study of persistence of HIV-infected CD4 T cells. Sequencing used immunoSEQ version 4 in survey mode. Sequencing used immunoSEQ multiplex PCR; TCRdb keeps in-frame clones, though not all of them. Among just under 20,000 clones listed, roughly 74% were seen once. This CDR3 spans 15 amino acids. V lost 1 base to trimming and J lost 6 bases, with 10 bases between them. Germline CDR1 is LGHDT and CDR2 is YNNKEL (reference sequence). Cells were stimulated with CMV-infected fibroblast lysates at 8 to 10 ug/mL. Responding CD4+ T cells were sorted by upregulation of both CD40 ligand and CD69. Worth noting for this clone: Its target is unknown.

The sample here was CD4+ T cells sorted from PBMCs after roughly 18-hour stimulation, taken from a patient who received antiretroviral therapy. This sequence originates from an adult man with HIV who was CMV-seropositive. The chain joins TRBV3-1 (or the pseudogene TRBV3-2) to TRBJ1-6; D unresolved. The CDR3 here is CASSQALTVNSPLHF. CDR3 DNA: TGTGCCAGCAGCCAAGCTCTCACCGTTAATTCACCCCTCCACTTT.